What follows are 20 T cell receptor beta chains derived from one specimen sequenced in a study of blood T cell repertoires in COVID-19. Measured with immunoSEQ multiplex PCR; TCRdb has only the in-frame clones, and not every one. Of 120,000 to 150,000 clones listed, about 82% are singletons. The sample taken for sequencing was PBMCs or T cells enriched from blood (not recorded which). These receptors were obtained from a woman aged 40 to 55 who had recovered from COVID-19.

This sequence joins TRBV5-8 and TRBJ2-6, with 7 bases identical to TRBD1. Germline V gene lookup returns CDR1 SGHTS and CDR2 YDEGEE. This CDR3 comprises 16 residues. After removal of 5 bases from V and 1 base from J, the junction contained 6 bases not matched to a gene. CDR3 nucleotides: TGTGCCAGCAGATTTCCAGGGGGATCTGGGGCCAACGTCCTGACTTTC. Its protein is CASRFPGGSGANVLTF.

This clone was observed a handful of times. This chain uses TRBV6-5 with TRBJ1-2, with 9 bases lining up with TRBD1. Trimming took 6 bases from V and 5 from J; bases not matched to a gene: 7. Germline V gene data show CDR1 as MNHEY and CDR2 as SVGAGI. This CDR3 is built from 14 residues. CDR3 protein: CASRRTGERYGYTF. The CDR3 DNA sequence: TGTGCCAGCAGGCGGACAGGGGAGAGGTATGGCTACACCTTC.

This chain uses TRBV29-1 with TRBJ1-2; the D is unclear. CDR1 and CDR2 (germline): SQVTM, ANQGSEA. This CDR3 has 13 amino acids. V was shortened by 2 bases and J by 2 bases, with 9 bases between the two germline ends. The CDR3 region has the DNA TGCAGCGTTGAATGGAGCAGAAACTATGGCTACACCTTC. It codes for CSVEWSRNYGYTF.

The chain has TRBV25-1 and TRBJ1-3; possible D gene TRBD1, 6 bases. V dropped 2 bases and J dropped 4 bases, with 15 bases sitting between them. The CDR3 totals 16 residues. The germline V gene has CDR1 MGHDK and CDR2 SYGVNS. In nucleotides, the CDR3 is TGTGCCAGCAGTGAAGGGTGGGCAGGGACAGGAAACACCATATATTTT. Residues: CASSEGWAGTGNTIYF.

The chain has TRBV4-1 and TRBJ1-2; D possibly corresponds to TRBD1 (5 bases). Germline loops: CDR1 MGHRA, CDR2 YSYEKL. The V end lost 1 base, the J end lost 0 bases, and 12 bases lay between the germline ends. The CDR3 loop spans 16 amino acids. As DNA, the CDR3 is TGCGCCAGCAGCCAAGGGGACCGGGGGGCTAACTATGGCTACACCTTC. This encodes CASSQGDRGANYGYTF.

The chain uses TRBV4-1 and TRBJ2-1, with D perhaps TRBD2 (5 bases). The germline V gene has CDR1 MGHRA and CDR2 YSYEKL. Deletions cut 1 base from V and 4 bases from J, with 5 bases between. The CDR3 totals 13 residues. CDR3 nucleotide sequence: TGCGCCAGCAGCCAAGGGGAGTACAATGAGCAGTTCTTC. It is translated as CASSQGEYNEQFF.

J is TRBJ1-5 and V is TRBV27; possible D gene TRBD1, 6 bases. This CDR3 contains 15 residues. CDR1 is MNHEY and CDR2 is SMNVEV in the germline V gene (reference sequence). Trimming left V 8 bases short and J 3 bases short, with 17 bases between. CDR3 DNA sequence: TGTGCCAGCGGTCCCCCTACAGGGAACAATCAGCCCCAGCATTTT. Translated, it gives CASGPPTGNNQPQHF.

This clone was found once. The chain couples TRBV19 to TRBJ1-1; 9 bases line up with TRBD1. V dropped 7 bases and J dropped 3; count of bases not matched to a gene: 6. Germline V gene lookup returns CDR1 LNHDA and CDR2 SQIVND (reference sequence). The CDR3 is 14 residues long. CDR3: CASTSGTGYTEAFF. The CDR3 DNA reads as TGTGCCAGTACATCCGGGACAGGGTACACTGAAGCTTTCTTT.

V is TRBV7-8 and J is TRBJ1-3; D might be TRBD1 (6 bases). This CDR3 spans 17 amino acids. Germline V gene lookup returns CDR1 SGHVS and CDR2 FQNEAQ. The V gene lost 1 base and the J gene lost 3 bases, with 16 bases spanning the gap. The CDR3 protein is CASSLGYETGFGNTIYF. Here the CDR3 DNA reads TGTGCCAGCAGCTTAGGGTACGAGACAGGTTTTGGAAACACCATATATTTT. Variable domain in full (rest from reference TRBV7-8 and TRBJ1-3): GAGVSQSPRYKVAKRGQDVALRCDPISGHVSLFWYQQALGQGPEFLTYFQNEAQLDKSGLPSDRFFAERPEGSVSTLKIQRTQQEDSAVYLCASSLGYETGFGNTIYFGEGSWLTVV.

The CDR3 sequence is CASSLAEGTGGYTF. CDR3 DNA: TGTGCCAGCAGCTTAGCTGAGGGGACAGGGGGCTACACCTTC. The chain carries TRBV7-9 and TRBJ1-2; TRBD1 matches 9 bases. Trimming removed 0 bases from V and 8 bases from J; junction bases left unmatched: 4. CDR3 length: 14 residues. Germline CDR1 reads SEHNR; CDR2 reads FQNEAQ (reference sequence).

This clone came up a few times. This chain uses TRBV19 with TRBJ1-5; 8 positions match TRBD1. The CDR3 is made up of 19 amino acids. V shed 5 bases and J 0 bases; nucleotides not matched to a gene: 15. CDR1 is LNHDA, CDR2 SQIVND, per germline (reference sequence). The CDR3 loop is CASSPRQGHGPYSNQPQHF. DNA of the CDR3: TGTGCCAGTAGTCCAAGACAGGGGCACGGGCCCTATAGCAATCAGCCCCAGCATTTT. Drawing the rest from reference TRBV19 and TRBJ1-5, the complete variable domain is DGGITQSPKYLFRKEGQNVTLSCEQNLNHDAMYWYRQDPGQGLRLIYYSQIVNDFQKGDIAEGYSVSREKKESFPLTVTSAQKNPTAFYLCASSPRQGHGPYSNQPQHFGDGTRLSIL.

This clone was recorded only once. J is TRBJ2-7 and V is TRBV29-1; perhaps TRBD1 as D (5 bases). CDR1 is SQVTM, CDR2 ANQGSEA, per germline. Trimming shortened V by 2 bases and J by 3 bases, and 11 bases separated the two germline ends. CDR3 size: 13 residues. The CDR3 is CSVESAGNYEQYF. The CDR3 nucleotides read TGCAGCGTTGAATCCGCAGGGAACTACGAGCAGTACTTC.

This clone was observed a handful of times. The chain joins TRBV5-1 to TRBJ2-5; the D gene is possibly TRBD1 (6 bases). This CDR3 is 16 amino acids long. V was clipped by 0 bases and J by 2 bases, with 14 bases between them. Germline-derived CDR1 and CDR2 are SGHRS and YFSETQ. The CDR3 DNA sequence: TGCGCCAGCAGCTTGGGCCATGACAGGTATCAAGAGACCCAGTACTTC. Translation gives CASSLGHDRYQETQYF.

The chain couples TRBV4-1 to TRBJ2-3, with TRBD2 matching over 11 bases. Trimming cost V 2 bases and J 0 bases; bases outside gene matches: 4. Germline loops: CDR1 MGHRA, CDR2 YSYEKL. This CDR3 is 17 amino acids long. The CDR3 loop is CASSQPTSGGSTDTQYF. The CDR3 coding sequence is TGCGCCAGCAGCCAACCCACTAGCGGGGGTAGCACAGATACGCAGTATTTT.

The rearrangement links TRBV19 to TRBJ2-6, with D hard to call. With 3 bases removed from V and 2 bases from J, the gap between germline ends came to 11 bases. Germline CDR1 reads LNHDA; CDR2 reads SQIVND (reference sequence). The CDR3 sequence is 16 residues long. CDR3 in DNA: TGTGCCAGTAGTATTTCTTCAGTCCCTGGGGCCAACGTCCTGACTTTC. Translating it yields CASSISSVPGANVLTF.

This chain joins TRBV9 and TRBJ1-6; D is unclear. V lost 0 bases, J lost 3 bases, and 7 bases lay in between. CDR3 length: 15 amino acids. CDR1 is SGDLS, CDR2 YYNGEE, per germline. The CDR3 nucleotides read TGTGCCAGCAGCGTAGGAGACATCTATAATTCACCCCTCCACTTT. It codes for CASSVGDIYNSPLHF. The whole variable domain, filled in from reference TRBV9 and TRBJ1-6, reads DSGVTQTPKHLITATGQRVTLRCSPRSGDLSVYWYQQSLDQGLQFLIQYYNGEERAKGNILERFSAQQFPDLHSELNLSSLELGDSALYFCASSVGDIYNSPLHFGNGTRLTVT.

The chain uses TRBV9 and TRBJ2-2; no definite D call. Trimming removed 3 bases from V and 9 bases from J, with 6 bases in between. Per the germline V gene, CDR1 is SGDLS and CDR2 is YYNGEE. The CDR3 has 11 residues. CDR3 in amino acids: CASSASRELFF. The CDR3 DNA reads TGTGCCAGCAGCGCGTCCCGGGAGCTGTTTTTT.

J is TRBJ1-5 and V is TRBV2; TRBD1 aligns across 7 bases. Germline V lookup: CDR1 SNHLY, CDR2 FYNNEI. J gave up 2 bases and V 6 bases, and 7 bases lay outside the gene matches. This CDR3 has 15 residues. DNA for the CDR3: TGTGCCAGCAGGATACAGGGGATTGGCAATCAGCCCCAGCATTTT. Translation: CASRIQGIGNQPQHF.

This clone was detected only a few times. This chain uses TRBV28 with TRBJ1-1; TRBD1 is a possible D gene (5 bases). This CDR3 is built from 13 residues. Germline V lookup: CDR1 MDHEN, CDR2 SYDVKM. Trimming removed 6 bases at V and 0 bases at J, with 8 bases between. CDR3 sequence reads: CASRTGLNTEAFF. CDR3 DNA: TGTGCCAGCAGAACAGGTTTGAACACTGAAGCTTTCTTT.

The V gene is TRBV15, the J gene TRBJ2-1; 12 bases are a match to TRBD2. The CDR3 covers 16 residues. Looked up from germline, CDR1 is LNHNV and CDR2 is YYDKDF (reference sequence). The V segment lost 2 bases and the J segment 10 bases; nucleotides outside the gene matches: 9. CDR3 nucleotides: TGTGCCACCAGCAGATCGTCCCCCACTAGCGGGGGGGAGCAGTTCTTC. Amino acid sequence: CATSRSSPTSGGEQFF. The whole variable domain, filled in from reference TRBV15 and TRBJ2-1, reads DAMVIQNPRYQVTQFGKPVTLSCSQTLNHNVMYWYQQKSSQAPKLLFHYYDKDFNNEADTPDNFQSRRPNTSFCFLDIRSPGLGDTAMYLCATSRSSPTSGGEQFFGPGTRLTVL.